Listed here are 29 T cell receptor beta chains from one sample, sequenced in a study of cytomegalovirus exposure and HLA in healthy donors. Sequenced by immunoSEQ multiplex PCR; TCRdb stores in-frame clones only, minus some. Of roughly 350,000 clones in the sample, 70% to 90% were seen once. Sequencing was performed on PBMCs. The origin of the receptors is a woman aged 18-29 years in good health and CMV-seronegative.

CDR3 DNA: TGTGCCAGCAGCGCCCAGGGGGCCCCTGGAAACACCATATATTTT. Translation: CASSAQGAPGNTIYF. The chain is built from TRBV14 and TRBJ1-3, with TRBD1 matching 8 bases. Per the germline V gene, CDR1 is SGHDN and CDR2 is FVKESK. Trimming cost V 5 bases and J 2 bases; bases outside gene matches: 5. The CDR3 runs 15 residues.

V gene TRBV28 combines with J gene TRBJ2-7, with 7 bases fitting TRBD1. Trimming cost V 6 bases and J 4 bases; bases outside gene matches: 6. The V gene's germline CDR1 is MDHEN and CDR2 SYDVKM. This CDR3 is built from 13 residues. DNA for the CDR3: TGTGCCAGCAGGTCGGGACAGAATTACGAGCAGTACTTC. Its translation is CASRSGQNYEQYF.

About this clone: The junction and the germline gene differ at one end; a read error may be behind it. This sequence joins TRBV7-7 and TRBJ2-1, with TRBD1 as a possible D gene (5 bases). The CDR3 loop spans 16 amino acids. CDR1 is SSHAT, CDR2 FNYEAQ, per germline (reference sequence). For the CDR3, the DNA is TGTGCTAGCAGCTTAGAGTACAGGATGGACTACAATGAGCAGTTCTTC. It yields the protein CASSLEYRMDYNEQFF.

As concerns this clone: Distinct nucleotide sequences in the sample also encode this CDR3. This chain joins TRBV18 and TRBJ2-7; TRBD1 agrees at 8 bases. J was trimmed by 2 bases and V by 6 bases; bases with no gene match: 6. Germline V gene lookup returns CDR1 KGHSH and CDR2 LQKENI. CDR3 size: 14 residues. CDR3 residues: CASSPGTGTYEQYF. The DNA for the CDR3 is TGTGCCAGCTCCCCCGGGACAGGTACCTACGAGCAGTACTTC.

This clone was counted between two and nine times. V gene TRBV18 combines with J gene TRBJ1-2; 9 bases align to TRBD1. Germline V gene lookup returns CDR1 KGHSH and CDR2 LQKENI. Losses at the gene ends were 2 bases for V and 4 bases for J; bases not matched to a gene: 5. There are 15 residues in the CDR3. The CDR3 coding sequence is TGTGCCAGCTCACCAGCCGGGACAGGGCTCTATGGCTACACCTTC. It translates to CASSPAGTGLYGYTF.

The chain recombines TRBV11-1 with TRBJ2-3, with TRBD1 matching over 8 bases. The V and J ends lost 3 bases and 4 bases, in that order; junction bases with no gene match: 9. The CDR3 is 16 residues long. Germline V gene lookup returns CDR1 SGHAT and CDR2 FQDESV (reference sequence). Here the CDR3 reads CASSFSPGGGPDTQYF. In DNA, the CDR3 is TGTGCCAGCAGCTTTTCCCCAGGGGGCGGCCCAGATACGCAGTATTTT. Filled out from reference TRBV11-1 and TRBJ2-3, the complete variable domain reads EAEVAQSPRYKITEKSQAVAFWCDPISGHATLYWYRQILGQGPELLVQFQDESVVDDSQLPKDRFSAERLKGVDSTLKIQPAELGDSAMYLCASSFSPGGGPDTQYFGPGTRLTVL.

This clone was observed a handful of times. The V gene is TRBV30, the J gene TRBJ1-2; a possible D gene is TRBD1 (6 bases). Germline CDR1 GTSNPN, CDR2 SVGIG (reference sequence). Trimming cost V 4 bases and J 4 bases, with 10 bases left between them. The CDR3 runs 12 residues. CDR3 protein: CAWTGAGYGYTF. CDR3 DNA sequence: TGTGCCTGGACAGGGGCGGGCTATGGCTACACCTTC. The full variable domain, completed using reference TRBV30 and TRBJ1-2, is SQTIHQWPATLVQPVGSPLSLECTVEGTSNPNLYWYRQAAGRGLQLLFYSVGIGQISSEVPQNLSASRPQDRQFILSSKKLLLSDSGFYLCAWTGAGYGYTFGSGTRLTVV.

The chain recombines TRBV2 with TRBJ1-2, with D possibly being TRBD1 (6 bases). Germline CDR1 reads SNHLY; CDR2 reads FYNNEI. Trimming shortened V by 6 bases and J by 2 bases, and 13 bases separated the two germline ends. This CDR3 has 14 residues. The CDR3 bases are TGTGCCAGCAGCACCATGGACAGAAACTATGGCTACACCTTC. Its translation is CASSTMDRNYGYTF.

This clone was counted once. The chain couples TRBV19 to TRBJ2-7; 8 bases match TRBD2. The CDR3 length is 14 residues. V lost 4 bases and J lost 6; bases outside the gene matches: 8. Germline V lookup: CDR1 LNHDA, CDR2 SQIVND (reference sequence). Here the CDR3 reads CASSTGLDGIEQYF. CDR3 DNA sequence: TGTGCCAGTAGTACGGGACTAGATGGGATCGAGCAGTACTTC.

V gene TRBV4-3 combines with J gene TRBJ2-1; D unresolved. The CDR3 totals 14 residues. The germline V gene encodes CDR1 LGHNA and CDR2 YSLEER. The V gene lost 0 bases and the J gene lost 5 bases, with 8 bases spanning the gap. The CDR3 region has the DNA TGCGCCAGCAGCCAAGATCGCCTAAACAATGAGCAGTTCTTC. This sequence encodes CASSQDRLNNEQFF.

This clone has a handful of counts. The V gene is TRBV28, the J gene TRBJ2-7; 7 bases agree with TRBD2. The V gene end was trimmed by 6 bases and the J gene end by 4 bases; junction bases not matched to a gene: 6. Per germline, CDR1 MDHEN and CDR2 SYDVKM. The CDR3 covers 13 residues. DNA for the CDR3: TGTGCCAGCAGGCGGCGGGAGTGGTACGAGCAGTACTTC. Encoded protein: CASRRREWYEQYF. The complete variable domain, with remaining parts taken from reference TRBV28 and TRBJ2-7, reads DVKVTQSSRYLVKRTGEKVFLECVQDMDHENMFWYRQDPGLGLRLIYFSYDVKMKEKGDIPEGYSVSREKKERFSLILESASTNQTSMYLCASRRREWYEQYFGPGTRLTVT.

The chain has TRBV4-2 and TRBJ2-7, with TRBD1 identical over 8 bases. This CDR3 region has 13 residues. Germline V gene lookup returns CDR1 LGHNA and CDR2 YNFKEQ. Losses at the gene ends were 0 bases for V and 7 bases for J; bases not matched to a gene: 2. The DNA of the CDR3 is TGTGCCAGCAGCCAAGAGCAGGGGGCAGAGCAGTACTTC. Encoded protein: CASSQEQGAEQYF.

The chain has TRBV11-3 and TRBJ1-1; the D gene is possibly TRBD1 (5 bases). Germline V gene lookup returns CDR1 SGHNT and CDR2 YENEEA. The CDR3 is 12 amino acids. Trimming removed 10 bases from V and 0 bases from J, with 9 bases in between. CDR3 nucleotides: TGTGCCACAGGGTTCCTGAACACTGAAGCTTTCTTT. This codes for CATGFLNTEAFF.

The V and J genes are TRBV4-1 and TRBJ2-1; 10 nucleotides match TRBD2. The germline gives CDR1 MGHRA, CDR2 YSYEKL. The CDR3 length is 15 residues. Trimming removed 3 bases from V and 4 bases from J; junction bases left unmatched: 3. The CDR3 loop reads CASSQPGLAYNEQFF. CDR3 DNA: TGCGCCAGCAGCCAGCCGGGACTAGCGTACAATGAGCAGTTCTTC.

CDR3: CASSSQTGPYEQYF. CDR3 bases: TGTGCCAGCAGCTCACAGACAGGGCCCTACGAGCAGTACTTC. The chain recombines TRBV7-9 with TRBJ2-7, with TRBD1 matching 7 bases. This CDR3 has 14 residues. The ends lost 4 bases at V and 2 bases at J; junction bases unmatched: 5. The V gene's germline CDR1 is SEHNR and CDR2 FQNEAQ (reference sequence).

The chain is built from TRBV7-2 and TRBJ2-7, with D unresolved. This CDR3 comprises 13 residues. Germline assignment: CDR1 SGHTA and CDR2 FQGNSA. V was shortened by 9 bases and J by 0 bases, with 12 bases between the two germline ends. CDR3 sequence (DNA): TGTGCCAGTCGAGAGCGAAACTCCTACGAGCAGTACTTC. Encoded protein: CASRERNSYEQYF.

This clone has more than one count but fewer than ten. The CDR3 DNA sequence: TGTGCCAGTAGGTCTCCTATGCGGCTCAGGGAGGGTACGCAGTATTTT. It encodes CASRSPMRLREGTQYF. The V and J genes are TRBV19 and TRBJ2-3, with 7 bases fitting TRBD2. Trimming cost V 6 bases and J 8 bases; bases outside gene matches: 17. The CDR3 covers 16 residues. Germline assignment: CDR1 LNHDA and CDR2 SQIVND (reference sequence).

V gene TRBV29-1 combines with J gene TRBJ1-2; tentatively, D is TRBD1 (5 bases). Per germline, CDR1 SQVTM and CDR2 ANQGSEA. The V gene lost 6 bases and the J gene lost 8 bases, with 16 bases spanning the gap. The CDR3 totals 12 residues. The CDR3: CSVDVGQRGYTF. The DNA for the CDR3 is TGCAGCGTGGACGTGGGGCAGAGGGGCTACACCTTC.

In DNA form, the CDR3 reads TGTGCCAGCAGTCGTGGACAGAGGCTGAAGGCTTTCTTT. Protein sequence: CASSRGQRLKAFF. This chain joins TRBV2 and TRBJ1-1, with D possibly being TRBD1 (6 bases). The germline gives CDR1 SNHLY, CDR2 FYNNEI. There are 13 residues in the CDR3. Trimming pared 5 bases from V and 11 bases from J, leaving 18 bases between.

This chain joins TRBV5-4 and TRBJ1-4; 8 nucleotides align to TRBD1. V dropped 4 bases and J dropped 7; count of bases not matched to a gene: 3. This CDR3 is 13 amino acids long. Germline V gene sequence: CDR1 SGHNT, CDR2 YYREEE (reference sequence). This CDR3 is CASSRTGGEKLFF. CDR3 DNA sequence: TGTGCCAGCAGCCGCACAGGGGGTGAAAAACTGTTTTTT.

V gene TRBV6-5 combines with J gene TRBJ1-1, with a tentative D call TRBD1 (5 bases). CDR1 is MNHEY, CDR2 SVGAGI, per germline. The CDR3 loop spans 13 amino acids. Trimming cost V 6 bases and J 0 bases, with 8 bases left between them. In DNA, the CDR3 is TGTGCCAGCAGGTCAGGGTTGAACACTGAAGCTTTCTTT. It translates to CASRSGLNTEAFF.

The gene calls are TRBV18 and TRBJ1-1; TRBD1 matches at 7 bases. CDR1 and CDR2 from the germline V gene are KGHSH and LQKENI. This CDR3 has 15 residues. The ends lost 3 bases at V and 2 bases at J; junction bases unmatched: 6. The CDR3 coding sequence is TGTGCCAGCTCACCCCAGGGGACAGAAAACACTGAAGCTTTCTTT. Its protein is CASSPQGTENTEAFF.

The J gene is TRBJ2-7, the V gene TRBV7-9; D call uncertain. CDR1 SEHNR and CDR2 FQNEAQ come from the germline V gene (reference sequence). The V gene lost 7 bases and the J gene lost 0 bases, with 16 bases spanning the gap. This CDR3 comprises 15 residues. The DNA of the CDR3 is TGTGCCAGCACCCGGAGTTACACCAGCTCCTACGAGCAGTACTTC. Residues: CASTRSYTSSYEQYF.

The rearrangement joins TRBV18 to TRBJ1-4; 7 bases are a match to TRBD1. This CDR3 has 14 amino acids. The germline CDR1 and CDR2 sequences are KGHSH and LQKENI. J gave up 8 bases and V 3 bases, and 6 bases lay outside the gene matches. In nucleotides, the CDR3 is TGTGCCAGCTCACCTATCCAGGGGGAAGAAAAACTGTTTTTT. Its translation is CASSPIQGEEKLFF.

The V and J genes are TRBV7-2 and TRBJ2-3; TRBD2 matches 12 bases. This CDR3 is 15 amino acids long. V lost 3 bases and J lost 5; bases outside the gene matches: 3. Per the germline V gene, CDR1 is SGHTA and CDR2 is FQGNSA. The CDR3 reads CASSLPSGRGDTQYF. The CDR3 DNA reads TGTGCCAGCAGCTTGCCTAGCGGGAGGGGAGATACGCAGTATTTT.

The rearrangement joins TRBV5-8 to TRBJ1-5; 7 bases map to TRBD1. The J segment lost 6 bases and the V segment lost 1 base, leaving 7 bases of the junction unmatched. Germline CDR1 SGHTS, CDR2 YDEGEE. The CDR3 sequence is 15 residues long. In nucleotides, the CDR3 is TGTGCCAGCAGCTTGAGAGACAGGGTGGGTCAGCCCCAGCATTTT. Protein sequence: CASSLRDRVGQPQHF.

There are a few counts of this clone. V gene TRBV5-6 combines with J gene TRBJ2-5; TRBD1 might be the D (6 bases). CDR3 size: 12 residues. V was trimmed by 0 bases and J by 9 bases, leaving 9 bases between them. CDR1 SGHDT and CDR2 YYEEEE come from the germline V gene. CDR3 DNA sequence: TGTGCCAGCAGCTTGGCGTCAGGGGCCCAGTACTTC. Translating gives CASSLASGAQYF.

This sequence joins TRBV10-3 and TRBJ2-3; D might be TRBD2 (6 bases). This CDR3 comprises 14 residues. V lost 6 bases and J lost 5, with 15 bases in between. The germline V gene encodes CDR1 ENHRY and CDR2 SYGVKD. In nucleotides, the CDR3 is TGTGCCATCAGCCGTTCGGGGGATATAGATACGCAGTATTTT. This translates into CAISRSGDIDTQYF.

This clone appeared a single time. The CDR3 DNA reads as TGCGCCAGCAGTCCCGACAGGGGGGATGAAAAACTGTTTTTT. This sequence encodes CASSPDRGDEKLFF. V gene TRBV4-3 combines with J gene TRBJ1-4, with TRBD1 matching 9 bases. This CDR3 is 14 amino acids long. The J segment lost 6 bases and the V segment lost 6 bases, leaving 5 bases of the junction unmatched. The V gene's germline CDR1 is LGHNA and CDR2 YSLEER.